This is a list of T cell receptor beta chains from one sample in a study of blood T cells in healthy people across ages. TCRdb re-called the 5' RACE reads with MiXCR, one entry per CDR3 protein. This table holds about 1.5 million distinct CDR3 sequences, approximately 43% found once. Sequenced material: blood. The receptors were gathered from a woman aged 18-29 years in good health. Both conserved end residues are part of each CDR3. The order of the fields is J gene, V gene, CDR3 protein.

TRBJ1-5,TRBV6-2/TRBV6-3,CASNNQPQHF
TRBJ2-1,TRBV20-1,CSARRDILRLQFF
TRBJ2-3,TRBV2,CASSPSVLAGNTQYF
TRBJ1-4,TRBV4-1,CASSPAVSNEKLFF
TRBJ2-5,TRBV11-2,CASSFGLMQETQYF
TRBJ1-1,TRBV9,CASSVDGRATEAFF
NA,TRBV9,CASSSRGSLSYNEQYF
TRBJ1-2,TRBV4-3,CASSQGIGTLYGYTF
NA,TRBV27,CASSLGTLSREQYF
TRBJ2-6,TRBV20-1,CSGTGKPHSGANVLTF
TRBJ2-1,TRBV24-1,CATSDKRSSYNEQFF